Each of the 18 T cell receptor beta chains below was sequenced from the same sample in a study of blood T cell repertoires in COVID-19. Method: immunoSEQ multiplex PCR; TCRdb's copy keeps in-frame clones and lacks some. The profile shows approximately 270,000 clones, just under 90% of them singletons. Sequenced sample: PBMCs or T cells enriched from blood (not recorded which). Receptors originate from a woman aged 25-40 years with acute COVID-19.

This chain joins TRBV14 and TRBJ2-5; 9 bases agree with TRBD1. After removal of 7 bases from V and 4 bases from J, the junction contained 4 bases not matched to a gene. Germline values: CDR1 SGHDN, CDR2 FVKESK. This CDR3 has 13 amino acids. Written as DNA, the CDR3 is TGTGCCAGCAAGAAGGGACAGGGAGAGACCCAGTACTTC. Its translation is CASKKGQGETQYF.

This clone appeared a single time. The chain couples TRBV9 to TRBJ1-1; the match to TRBD1 covers 9 bases. V lost 4 bases to trimming and J lost 1 base; unmatched junction nucleotides: 2. CDR1 and CDR2 from the germline V gene are SGDLS and YYNGEE. The CDR3 length is 14 residues. The CDR3 sequence is CASSPGQGNTEAFF. CDR3 DNA sequence: TGTGCCAGCAGCCCGGGACAGGGGAACACTGAAGCTTTCTTT.

This chain uses TRBV18 with TRBJ2-7; D unclear. The CDR3 is made up of 12 amino acids. Trimming removed 0 bases at V and 5 bases at J, with 5 bases between. CDR1 KGHSH and CDR2 LQKENI come from the germline V gene. The CDR3 DNA sequence: TGTGCCAGCTCACCACCGTCTAACGAGCAGTACTTC. Encoded protein: CASSPPSNEQYF.

CDR3 sequence reads: CASSPPGGTYEQYF. The CDR3, as DNA: TGTGCCAGCAGCCCCCCAGGAGGGACCTACGAGCAGTACTTC. V is TRBV9 and J is TRBJ2-7; TRBD2 might be the D (6 bases). The length of the CDR3 is 14 residues. V was trimmed by 4 bases and J by 2 bases, leaving 13 bases between them. Germline CDR1 SGDLS, CDR2 YYNGEE.

The chain links TRBV7-9 to TRBJ1-1, with unresolved D. The V end lost 5 bases, the J end lost 1 base, and 14 bases lay between the germline ends. The CDR3 has 15 residues. Germline CDR1 reads SEHNR; CDR2 reads FQNEAQ (reference sequence). Here the CDR3 reads CASSLSLAGNTEAFF. The CDR3 DNA follows: TGTGCCAGCAGCCTAAGCCTTGCAGGGAACACTGAAGCTTTCTTT.

The rearrangement uses TRBV7-8 and TRBJ2-2; D not certain. The V end lost 2 bases, the J end lost 7 bases, and 11 bases lay between the germline ends. CDR1 and CDR2 from the germline V gene are SGHVS and FQNEAQ. CDR3 size: 14 residues. The chain's CDR3 is CASSLSRTGGELFF. The CDR3 nucleotides read TGTGCCAGCAGCTTAAGTCGAACCGGCGGGGAGCTGTTTTTT.

The rearrangement links TRBV5-1 to TRBJ2-7; 8 positions match TRBD1. The CDR3 is 15 amino acids. Unmatched junction bases numbered 7, after V lost 0 bases and J lost 5 bases. Germline CDR1 and CDR2: SGHRS and YFSETQ. CDR3 protein: CASSLGLGQGHEQYF. CDR3 in DNA: TGCGCCAGCAGCTTGGGGTTAGGACAGGGACACGAGCAGTACTTC.

The chain is built from TRBV11-2 and TRBJ2-1; 10 nucleotides match TRBD2. The CDR3 covers 15 residues. Germline loops: CDR1 SGHAT, CDR2 FQNNGV. The V and J ends lost 3 bases and 9 bases, in that order; junction bases with no gene match: 8. The CDR3: CASSFTLAGAGEQFF. CDR3 nucleotide sequence: TGTGCCAGCAGCTTTACCCTAGCGGGAGCGGGTGAGCAGTTCTTC.

This clone was recorded once. V is TRBV5-1 and J is TRBJ2-7, with TRBD1 identical over 10 bases. The CDR3 runs 15 residues. V lost 0 bases, J lost 3 bases, and 3 bases stayed unmatched. In germline, CDR1 is SGHRS, CDR2 YFSETQ. CDR3 nucleotides: TGCGCCAGCAGCTTGGAGGGGACAGGGGTCTACGAGCAGTACTTC. It specifies CASSLEGTGVYEQYF.

V is TRBV7-3 and J is TRBJ2-1, with TRBD2 matching over 11 bases. V shed 5 bases and J 2 bases; nucleotides not matched to a gene: 2. This CDR3 has 15 residues. In germline, CDR1 is SGHTA, CDR2 FQGTGA. CDR3 protein: CASSLLAGAYNEQFF. The CDR3 DNA sequence: TGTGCCAGCAGCCTACTAGCGGGAGCCTACAATGAGCAGTTCTTC.

The chain is built from TRBV7-8 and TRBJ1-3; D call uncertain. The CDR3 spans 15 residues. Germline assignment: CDR1 SGHVS and CDR2 FQNEAQ. Trimming stripped 7 bases from V and 4 bases from J, with 17 bases between. CDR3 in amino acids: CASTPSRPGGNTIYF. Written as DNA, the CDR3 is TGTGCCAGCACCCCGAGCAGGCCCGGAGGAAACACCATATATTTT. Based on the CDR3 plus reference TRBV7-8 and TRBJ1-3, the full variable domain is GAGVSQSPRYKVAKRGQDVALRCDPISGHVSLFWYQQALGQGPEFLTYFQNEAQLDKSGLPSDRFFAERPEGSVSTLKIQRTQQEDSAVYLCASTPSRPGGNTIYFGEGSWLTVV.

The chain links TRBV3-1 (or the pseudogene TRBV3-2) to TRBJ1-1, with D possibly TRBD1 on 5 matching bases. V lost 2 bases and J 7 bases, leaving 11 bases between the germline ends. The CDR3 has 13 residues. The germline V gene encodes CDR1 LGHDT and CDR2 YNNKEL (reference sequence). Here the CDR3 DNA reads TGTGCCAGCAGCCAACCGGGCAGGGATGAAGCTTTCTTT. Protein sequence: CASSQPGRDEAFF.

The chain recombines TRBV5-5 with TRBJ1-2, with 9 nucleotides matching TRBD1. Germline CDR1 SGHKS, CDR2 YYEKEE (reference sequence). J gave up 6 bases and V 4 bases, and 4 bases lay outside the gene matches. CDR3 length: 13 residues. CDR3 sequence (DNA): TGTGCCAGCAGCCCTGGACAGGGGAATGGCTACACCTTC. Its protein product is CASSPGQGNGYTF.

The chain combines TRBV11-2 with TRBJ1-5; perhaps TRBD1 as D (5 bases). The CDR3 covers 14 residues. Germline V gene sequence: CDR1 SGHAT, CDR2 FQNNGV. The germline V and J ends were trimmed by 0 bases and 4 bases, with 7 bases remaining between them. The CDR3 sequence is CASSLDRQNQPQHF. CDR3 nucleotides: TGTGCCAGCAGCTTAGATCGACAGAATCAGCCCCAGCATTTT.

This clone was picked up one time. The V call is TRBV4-1, the J call TRBJ2-7, with D possibly matching TRBD1 (6 bases). With 2 bases removed from V and 5 bases from J, the gap between germline ends came to 16 bases. Germline values: CDR1 MGHRA, CDR2 YSYEKL. CDR3 length: 15 amino acids. The CDR3 nucleotides read TGCGCCAGCAGCCAAACAAACAGGGTGGGTGACGAGCAGTACTTC. It encodes CASSQTNRVGDEQYF.

Here the CDR3 reads CASSPPEQGVYEQYF. The CDR3 DNA reads TGTGCCAGCTCACCACCCGAACAGGGGGTCTACGAGCAGTACTTC. The chain couples TRBV18 to TRBJ2-7; TRBD1 aligns across 8 bases. Germline V lookup: CDR1 KGHSH, CDR2 LQKENI. CDR3 size: 15 residues. V lost 0 bases to trimming and J lost 3 bases; unmatched junction nucleotides: 4.

J is TRBJ2-2 and V is TRBV29-1, with D perhaps TRBD2 (6 bases). Trimming took 7 bases from V and 4 from J, leaving 13 bases between them. This CDR3 region has 13 residues. The germline V gene encodes CDR1 SQVTM and CDR2 ANQGSEA. The CDR3, as DNA: TGCAGCGAGACGGGGGATCTCACCGGGGAGCTGTTTTTT. As protein: CSETGDLTGELFF.

In its sample, this clone was seen once. The chain has TRBV28 and TRBJ2-7; D is possibly TRBD1 (6 bases). The CDR3 is 13 amino acids. The germline CDR1 and CDR2 sequences are MDHEN and SYDVKM. Trimming left V 5 bases short and J 4 bases short, with 12 bases between. Written as DNA, the CDR3 is TGTGCCAGCAGTCCCACAGGGATGTACGAGCAGTACTTC. Protein: CASSPTGMYEQYF.